The T cell receptor (beta chain) under discussion was sequenced for a study of T cells in Graves' hyperthyroidism and ophthalmopathy. Study-level points and caveats: The model identified upcoming ophthalmopathy a median approximately six months ahead of onset. Most clonotypes that expanded in the thyroid above 0.001 also showed up in blood. Stable hyperthyroidism and ophthalmopathy were separated using 13 V-J signatures.

It was uncontrolled infection, other autoimmune disease, pregnancy or lactation that excluded patients. V was trimmed by 0 bases and J by 9 bases, leaving 12 bases between them. Germline CDR1 is ENHRY and CDR2 is SYGVKD. The CDR3 has 14 residues. TCR beta CDR3 sequences were amplified from RNA transcripts. An initial round of RT-PCR targeting the TCR CDR3 relied on the HTBI primer set. MiXCR was run by TCRdb on the multiplex PCR reads, yielding one entry per CDR3 protein. The sample has 370,000 or so distinct CDR3 sequences; around a quarter are singletons. A note on this clonotype: As yet, its antigen is unknown.

This clonotype was sampled from a middle-aged man with Graves' hyperthyroidism. The chain joins TRBV10-3 to TRBJ1-5; D gene ambiguous. Sequenced input: blood. CDR3 protein: CAISESVVGAPQHF. The CDR3 region has the DNA TGTGCCATCAGTGAGTCGGTAGTGGGAGCGCCCCAGCATTTT.